The TCR beta chain described here comes from a study of cytomegalovirus exposure and HLA in healthy donors. Study-wide results and limits: Reported results showed that the classifier diagnosed cytomegalovirus status with high specificity and sensitivity. Earlier results showed most TCR beta V segments being productive about 87% or about 30% of the time.

The CDR3 is made up of 17 amino acids. Looked up from germline, CDR1 is MNHEY and CDR2 is SMNVEV (reference sequence). The V end was cut by 0 bases, the J end by 1 base, with 14 bases between. Although they were nominally healthy when sampled, donors likely had unrecorded immune exposures. For this clone: Antigen specificity is unknown.

The primer mix had 60 Vbeta and 13 Jbeta primers. Sequencing used immunoSEQ multiplex PCR; TCRdb keeps in-frame clones, though not all of them. The sample shows approximately 160,000 clones, approximately 80% of them seen only once. The rearrangement links TRBV27 to TRBJ2-3; the D gene is possibly TRBD1 (6 bases). Material: PBMCs. This clonotype was sampled from a man between 18 and 29 years old in good health and CMV-seronegative. CDR3 coding DNA: TGTGCCAGCAGTTTATCTGGGGGCGCTCCAGGCACAGATACGCAGTATTTT. Translation gives CASSLSGGAPGTDTQYF.